The subject of this entry is one T cell receptor beta chain. Residents of 24 US areas, aged 18 to 89 years, made up the participants. Method: immunoSEQ multiplex PCR; TCRdb's copy keeps in-frame clones and lacks some. The table includes roughly 330,000 clones, 80% to 90% detected once. The record originates from a study of blood T cell repertoires in COVID-19. Germline lookup yields CDR1 SGHRS and CDR2 YFSETQ. The CDR3 runs to 14 residues. With 3 bases removed from V and 5 bases from J, the gap between germline ends came to 15 bases. The origin of this receptor is a woman aged 25 to 39 who had recovered from COVID-19. The chain employs TRBV5-1 and TRBJ2-7; a possible D gene is TRBD2 (6 bases). Sequencing used PBMCs or T cells enriched from blood (not recorded which). The DNA of the CDR3 is TGCGCCAGCAGCTGGCGGGACCTACTGGACGAGCAGTACTTC. Translation gives CASSWRDLLDEQYF. The variable domain in full, with the rest retrieved from reference TRBV5-1 and TRBJ2-7, is KAGVTQTPRYLIKTRGQQVTLSCSPISGHRSVSWYQQTPGQGLQFLFEYFSETQRNKGNFPGRFSGRQFSNSRSEMNVSTLELGDSALYLCASSWRDLLDEQYFGPGTRLTVT.